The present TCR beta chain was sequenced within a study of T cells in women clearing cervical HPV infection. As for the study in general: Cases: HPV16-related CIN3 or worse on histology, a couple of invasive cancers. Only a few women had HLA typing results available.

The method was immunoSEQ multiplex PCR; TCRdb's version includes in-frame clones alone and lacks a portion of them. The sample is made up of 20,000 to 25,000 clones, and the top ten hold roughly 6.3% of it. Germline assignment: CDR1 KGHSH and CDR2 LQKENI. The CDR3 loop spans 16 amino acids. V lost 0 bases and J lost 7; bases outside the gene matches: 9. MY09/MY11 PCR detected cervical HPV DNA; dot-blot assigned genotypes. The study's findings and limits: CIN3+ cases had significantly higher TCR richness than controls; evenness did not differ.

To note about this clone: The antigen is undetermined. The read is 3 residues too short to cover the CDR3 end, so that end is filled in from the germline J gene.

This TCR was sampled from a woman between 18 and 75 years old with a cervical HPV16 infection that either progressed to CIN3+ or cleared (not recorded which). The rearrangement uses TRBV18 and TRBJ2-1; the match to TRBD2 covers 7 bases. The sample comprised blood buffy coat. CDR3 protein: CASSPPKGREVNEQFF. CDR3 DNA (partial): TGTGCCAGCTCACCACCGAAGGGGAGGGAGGTTAATGAG.